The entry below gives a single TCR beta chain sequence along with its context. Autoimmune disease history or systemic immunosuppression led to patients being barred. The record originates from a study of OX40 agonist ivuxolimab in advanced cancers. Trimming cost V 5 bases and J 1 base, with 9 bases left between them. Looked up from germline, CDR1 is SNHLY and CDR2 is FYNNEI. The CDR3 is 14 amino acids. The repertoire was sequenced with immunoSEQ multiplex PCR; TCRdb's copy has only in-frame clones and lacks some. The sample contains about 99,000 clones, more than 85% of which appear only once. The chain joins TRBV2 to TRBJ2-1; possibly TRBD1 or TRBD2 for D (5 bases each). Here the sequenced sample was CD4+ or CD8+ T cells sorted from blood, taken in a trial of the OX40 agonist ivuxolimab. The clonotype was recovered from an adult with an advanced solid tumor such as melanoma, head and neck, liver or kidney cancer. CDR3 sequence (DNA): TGTGCCAGCAGTAGGGACCGATCCTACAATGAGCAGTTCTTC. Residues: CASSRDRSYNEQFF. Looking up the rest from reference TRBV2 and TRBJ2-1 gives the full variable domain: EPEVTQTPSHQVTQMGQEVILRCVPISNHLYFYWYRQILGQKVEFLVSFYNNEISEKSEIFDDQFSVERPDGSNFTLKIRSTKLEDSAMYFCASSRDRSYNEQFFGPGTRLTVL.